This T cell receptor beta chain was sequenced in a study of the immune and genomic landscape of osteosarcoma. The study, taken as a whole, reports: A single dominant hyperexpanded clone appeared in about five cases, each with <100 clonotypes.

CDR1 is MNHNY and CDR2 is SVGAGI in the germline V gene (reference sequence). V lost 7 bases, J lost 4 bases, and 19 bases lay in between. The CDR3 loop spans 15 amino acids. Osteosarcoma specimens were post-treatment primary, local recurrence and metastasis tumors from poor-prognosis patients. Only in-frame clones appear in the TCRdb table, and some are missing; sequencing was by immunoSEQ multiplex PCR. Of about 10,000 clones listed, 60% to 85% are singletons. With respect to this clone: What it binds is unknown.

The sequenced sample consisted of osteosarcoma tumor tissue from the lung. The V and J genes are TRBV6-6 and TRBJ1-1; tentative D call: TRBD1 (6 bases). The receptor was derived from a human donor with osteosarcoma. CDR3 sequence reads: CASTKSGGGSTEAFF. DNA for the CDR3: TGTGCCAGCACCAAGAGCGGAGGGGGGAGCACTGAAGCTTTCTTT.